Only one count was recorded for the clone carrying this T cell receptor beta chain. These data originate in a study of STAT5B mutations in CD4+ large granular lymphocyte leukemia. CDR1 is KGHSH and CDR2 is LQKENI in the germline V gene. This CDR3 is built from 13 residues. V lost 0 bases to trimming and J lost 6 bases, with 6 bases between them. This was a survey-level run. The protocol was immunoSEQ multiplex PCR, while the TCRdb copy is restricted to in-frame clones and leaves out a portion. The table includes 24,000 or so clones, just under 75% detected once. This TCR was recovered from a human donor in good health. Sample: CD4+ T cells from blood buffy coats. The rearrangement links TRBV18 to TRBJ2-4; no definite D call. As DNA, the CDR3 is TGTGCCAGCTCACCACCAGGGATAAACATTCAGTACTTC. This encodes CASSPPGINIQYF. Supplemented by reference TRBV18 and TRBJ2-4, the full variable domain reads NAGVMQNPRHLVRRRGQEARLRCSPMKGHSHVYWYRQLPEEGLKFMVYLQKENIIDESGMPKERFSAEFPKEGPSILRIQQVVRGDSAAYFCASSPPGINIQYFGAGTRLSVL.